This T cell receptor beta chain comes out of a study of blood T cells in healthy people across ages. Details on this clonotype: Its antigen is undetermined.

Whole-study findings and limits: Among T cells, TCR beta diversity per million cells dropped roughly linearly as age rose. PBMC samples, being unsorted, prevented any conclusive comparison of naive and antigen-experienced cells.

A second PCR, run for roughly 7 to 12 cycles, used a sample-barcoded 5' primer plus a J-beta primer mix. The template-switch adaptor, which had 12 random nucleotides, put a tag on each cDNA molecule. TCRdb re-derived calls from the 5' RACE reads in MiXCR, one entry per CDR3 protein. The sample lists about 830,000 distinct CDR3 sequences, roughly 50% occurring once. Extracted total RNA amounted to at least 5.5 micrograms for each sample. Germline V gene lookup returns CDR1 LGHNA and CDR2 YNFKEQ. CDR3 length equals 13 residues. The receptor was isolated from a man aged 25-45 years in good health. J is TRBJ2-1 and V is TRBV4-2, with D uncertain. The better agreement between TRBJ2-7 and the DNA end casts doubt on the J call. Sequenced material: blood. The CDR3 DNA reads TGTGCCAGCAGCCAAGAGTATGAAGATGAGCAGTACTTC. It encodes CASSQEYEDEQYF.